This T cell receptor beta chain was captured in a study of regulatory T cells in long-lasting Graves disease. General study findings and limits: Persistent Graves' patients showed a TCR diversity that was lower than that of newly diagnosed ones.

Arm-PCR of CDR3 regions and iRepertoire HTBI primers were used to build TCR beta libraries. TCRdb re-analysed the multiplex PCR reads in MiXCR, keeping a single row per CDR3 protein. The sample shows hundreds of thousands of distinct CDR3 sequences, about 16% of them seen only once. This clonotype was found many times. Antigen specificity is unknown. Regarding time point: newly diagnosed GD, antithyroid drugs for less than 3 months. The TCR library used RNA extracted from PBMCs. Diagnoses of Graves' disease were made by American Thyroid Association guidelines. The same specimen was also included in a second study, on T cells in Graves' hyperthyroidism and ophthalmopathy. That study adds: Investigators excluded patients with uncontrolled infection, other autoimmune disease, pregnancy or lactation.

The source material was peripheral blood mononuclear cells (PBMCs), sampled at new diagnosis, from a patient treated with antithyroid drugs. The clonotype was recovered from a woman aged 35-60 years with Graves disease.

Written as DNA, the CDR3 is TGTGCTAGTGGGGGGGCGACAGTGAACACTGAAGCTTTCTTT. Encoded protein: CASGGATVNTEAFF. V usage is TRBV12-5 and J usage is TRBJ1-1; D might be TRBD1 (6 bases). Trimming shortened V by 6 bases and J by 0 bases, and 11 bases separated the two germline ends. The CDR3 has 14 residues. The germline V gene encodes CDR1 LGHNT and CDR2 FRNRAP.